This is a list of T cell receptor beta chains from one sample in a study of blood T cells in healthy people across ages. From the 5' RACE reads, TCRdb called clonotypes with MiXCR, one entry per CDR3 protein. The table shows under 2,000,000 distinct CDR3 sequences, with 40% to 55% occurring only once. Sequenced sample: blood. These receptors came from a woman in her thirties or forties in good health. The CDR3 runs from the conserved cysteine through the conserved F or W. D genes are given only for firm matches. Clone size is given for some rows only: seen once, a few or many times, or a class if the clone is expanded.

CDR3aa: CASQETPGQKETQYF
CDR3nt: TGTGCCAGCCAAGAAACACCGGGACAGAAAGAGACCCAGTACTTC
abundance: -
d_gene: TRBD1
len: 15
v_gene: TRBV2
j_gene: TRBJ2-5

CDR3aa: CASTRPGSGRSYEQFF
CDR3nt: TGTGCCAGCACCAGACCCGGGTCGGGGAGGAGCTATGAGCAGTTCTTC
abundance: -
d_gene: -
len: 16
v_gene: TRBV7-8
j_gene: TRBJ2-1

CDR3aa: CASSFGGGVTEAFF
CDR3nt: TGCGCCAGCAGCTTCGGAGGTGGGGTCACTGAAGCTTTCTTT
abundance: -
d_gene: -
len: 14
v_gene: TRBV5-1
j_gene: TRBJ1-1

CDR3aa: CASSPRTGVVGQETQYF
CDR3nt: TGTGCCAGCAGCCCTCGGACAGGGGTCGTCGGACAAGAGACCCAGTACTTC
abundance: -
d_gene: TRBD1
len: 17
v_gene: TRBV7-2
j_gene: TRBJ2-5

CDR3aa: CASSLPTGKETQYF
CDR3nt: TGTGCCAGCAGTCTCCCGACAGGGAAAGAGACCCAGTACTTC
abundance: -
d_gene: TRBD1
len: 14
v_gene: TRBV28
j_gene: TRBJ2-5

CDR3aa: CASSQDYTYGYTF
CDR3nt: TGCGCCAGCAGCCAAGACTATACGTATGGCTACACCTTC
abundance: few
d_gene: -
len: 13
v_gene: TRBV4-1
j_gene: TRBJ1-2

CDR3aa: CATSRDSGFTDTQYF
CDR3nt: TGTGCCACCAGCAGAGATTCCGGCTTCACAGATACGCAGTATTTT
abundance: -
d_gene: -
len: 15
v_gene: TRBV15
j_gene: TRBJ2-3

CDR3aa: CASSQGRGFGQYF
CDR3nt: TGTGCCAGCAGCCAAGGAAGGGGCTTCGGGCAGTACTTC
abundance: -
d_gene: -
len: 13
v_gene: TRBV3-1
j_gene: TRBJ2-5

CDR3aa: CSGSPTDTQYF
CDR3nt: TGCAGTGGGTCGCCCACAGATACGCAGTATTTT
abundance: -
d_gene: -
len: 11
v_gene: TRBV20-1
j_gene: TRBJ2-3

CDR3aa: CASSLMRGSGANVLTF
CDR3nt: TGTGCCAGCAGCCTCATGCGGGGCTCTGGGGCCAACGTCCTGACTTTC
abundance: few
d_gene: -
len: 16
v_gene: TRBV7-9
j_gene: TRBJ2-6

CDR3aa: CASSPLRSEQFF
CDR3nt: TGTGCCAGCAGTCCCCTCCGCTCCGAGCAGTTCTTC
abundance: -
d_gene: -
len: 12
v_gene: TRBV12-3/TRBV12-4
j_gene: TRBJ2-1

CDR3aa: CSARGDASSYEQYF
CDR3nt: TGCAGTGCTAGGGGAGACGCGAGCTCCTACGAGCAGTACTTC
abundance: -
d_gene: -
len: 14
v_gene: TRBV20-1
j_gene: TRBJ2-7

CDR3aa: CSARDRAEVKQYF
CDR3nt: TGCAGTGCTAGAGATCGAGCGGAGGTCAAGCAGTACTTC
abundance: -
d_gene: -
len: 13
v_gene: TRBV20-1
j_gene: TRBJ2-5

CDR3aa: CASSSGRVEETQYF
CDR3nt: TGCGCCAGCAGTTCAGGTCGGGTTGAAGAGACCCAGTACTTC
abundance: -
d_gene: -
len: 14
v_gene: TRBV5-1
j_gene: TRBJ2-5

CDR3aa: CASNGGTANSPLHF
CDR3nt: TGTGCCAGCAATGGGGGGACAGCGAATTCACCCCTCCACTTT
abundance: few
d_gene: TRBD1
len: 14
v_gene: TRBV27
j_gene: TRBJ1-6

CDR3aa: CASSGRGGVYEQYF
CDR3nt: TGTGCCAGCAGTGGTCGGGGGGGAGTTTACGAGCAGTACTTC
abundance: once
d_gene: TRBD2
len: 14
v_gene: TRBV6-1
j_gene: TRBJ2-7

CDR3aa: CASSQDRAAKNIQYF
CDR3nt: TGCGCCAGCAGCCAAGATCGAGCAGCCAAAAACATTCAGTACTTC
abundance: -
d_gene: -
len: 15
v_gene: TRBV4-1
j_gene: TRBJ2-4

CDR3aa: CTSSLVGDGNEKLFF
CDR3nt: TGTACCAGCAGCTTAGTAGGGGACGGTAATGAAAAACTGTTTTTT
abundance: -
d_gene: -
len: 15
v_gene: TRBV7-9
j_gene: TRBJ1-4

CDR3aa: CSVLHRPPGTEAFF
CDR3nt: TGCAGCGTTCTACATAGGCCCCCAGGCACTGAAGCTTTCTTT
abundance: -
d_gene: -
len: 14
v_gene: TRBV29-1
j_gene: TRBJ1-1

CDR3aa: CASNPDPMNTEAFF
CDR3nt: TGCGCCAGCAACCCCGATCCAATGAACACTGAAGCTTTCTTT
abundance: -
d_gene: -
len: 14
v_gene: TRBV5-1
j_gene: TRBJ1-1

CDR3aa: CASSPNGGLNEQYF
CDR3nt: TGTGCCAGCAGTCCAAACGGGGGGCTGAACGAGCAGTACTTC
abundance: few
d_gene: -
len: 14
v_gene: TRBV2
j_gene: TRBJ2-7

CDR3aa: CASSSRRGGRDTQYF
CDR3nt: TGTGCCAGCAGTAGCCGTAGGGGGGGTAGAGATACGCAGTATTTT
abundance: -
d_gene: -
len: 15
v_gene: TRBV7-2
j_gene: TRBJ2-3